Included here is one T cell receptor beta chain sequence, with context. The sample is drawn from a study of blood T cell repertoires in COVID-19. This CDR3 is 12 amino acids long. V shed 6 bases and J shed 4 bases, with 10 bases lying between them. The V gene's germline CDR1 is SNHLY and CDR2 FYNNEI. Assay: immunoSEQ multiplex PCR; the TCRdb copy retains only in-frame clones and omits some. The sample records approximately 100,000 clones, roughly 92% being singletons. Sequenced input: peripheral blood. The rearrangement uses TRBV2 and TRBJ2-7; D remains ambiguous. The sequence derives from a middle-aged man with active COVID-19. The CDR3 sequence is CASRGGGYEQYF. The CDR3 bases are TGTGCCAGCAGAGGCGGTGGGTACGAGCAGTACTTC.